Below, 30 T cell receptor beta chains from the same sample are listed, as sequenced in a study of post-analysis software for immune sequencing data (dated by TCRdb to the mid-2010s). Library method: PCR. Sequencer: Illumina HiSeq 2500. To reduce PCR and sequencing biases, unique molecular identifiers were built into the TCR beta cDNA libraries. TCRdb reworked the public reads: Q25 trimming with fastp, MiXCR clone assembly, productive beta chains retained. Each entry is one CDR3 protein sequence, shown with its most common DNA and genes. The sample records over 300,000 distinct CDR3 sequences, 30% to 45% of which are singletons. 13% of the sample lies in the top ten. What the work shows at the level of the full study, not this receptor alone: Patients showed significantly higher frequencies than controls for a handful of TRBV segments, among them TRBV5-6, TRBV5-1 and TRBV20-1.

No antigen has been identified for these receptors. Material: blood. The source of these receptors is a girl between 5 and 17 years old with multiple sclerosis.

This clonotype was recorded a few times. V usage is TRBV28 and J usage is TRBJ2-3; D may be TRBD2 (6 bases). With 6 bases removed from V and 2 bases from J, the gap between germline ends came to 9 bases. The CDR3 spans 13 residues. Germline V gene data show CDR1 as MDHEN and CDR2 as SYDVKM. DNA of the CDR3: TGTGCCAGCAGGGGGGACTCCACAGATACGCAGTATTTT. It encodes CASRGDSTDTQYF.

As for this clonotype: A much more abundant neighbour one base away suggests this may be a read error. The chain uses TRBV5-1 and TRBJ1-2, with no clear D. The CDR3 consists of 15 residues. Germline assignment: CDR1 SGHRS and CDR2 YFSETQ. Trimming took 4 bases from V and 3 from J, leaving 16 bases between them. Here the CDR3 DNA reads TGCGCCAGCAGCGCAACAGAGAAACCCGACTATGGCTACACCTTC. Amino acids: CASSATEKPDYGYTF.

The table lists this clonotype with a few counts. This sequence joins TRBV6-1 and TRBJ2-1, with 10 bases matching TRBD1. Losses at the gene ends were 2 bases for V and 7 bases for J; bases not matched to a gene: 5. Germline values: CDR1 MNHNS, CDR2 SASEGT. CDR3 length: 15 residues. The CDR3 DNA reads TGTGCCAGCAGTGAAATGGCGGGACAGGGGAATGAGCAGTTCTTC. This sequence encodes CASSEMAGQGNEQFF.

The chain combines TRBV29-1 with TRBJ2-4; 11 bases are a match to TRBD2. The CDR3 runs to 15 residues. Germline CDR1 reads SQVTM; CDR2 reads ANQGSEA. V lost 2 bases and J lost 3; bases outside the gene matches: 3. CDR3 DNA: TGCAGCGTTGAACGACTAGCGGGACACAAAAACATTCAGTACTTC. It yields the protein CSVERLAGHKNIQYF.

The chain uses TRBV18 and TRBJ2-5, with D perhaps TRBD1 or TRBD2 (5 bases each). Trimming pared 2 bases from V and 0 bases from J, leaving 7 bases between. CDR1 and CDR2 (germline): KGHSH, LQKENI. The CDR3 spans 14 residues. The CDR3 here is CASSPGGDQETQYF. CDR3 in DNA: TGTGCCAGCTCACCAGGGGGAGACCAAGAGACCCAGTACTTC.

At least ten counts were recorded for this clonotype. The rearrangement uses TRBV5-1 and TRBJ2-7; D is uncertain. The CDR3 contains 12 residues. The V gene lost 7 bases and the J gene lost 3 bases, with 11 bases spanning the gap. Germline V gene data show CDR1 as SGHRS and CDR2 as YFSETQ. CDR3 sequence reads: CASRDTDYEQYF. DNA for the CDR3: TGCGCCAGCCGAGACACCGACTACGAGCAGTACTTC.

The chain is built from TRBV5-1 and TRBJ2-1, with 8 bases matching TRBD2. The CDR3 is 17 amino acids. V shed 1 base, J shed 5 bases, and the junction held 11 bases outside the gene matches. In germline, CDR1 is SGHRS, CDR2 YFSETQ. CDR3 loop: CASSLTRGGPVDNEQFF. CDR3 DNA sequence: TGCGCCAGCAGCTTGACCCGCGGGGGGCCGGTGGACAATGAGCAGTTCTTC.

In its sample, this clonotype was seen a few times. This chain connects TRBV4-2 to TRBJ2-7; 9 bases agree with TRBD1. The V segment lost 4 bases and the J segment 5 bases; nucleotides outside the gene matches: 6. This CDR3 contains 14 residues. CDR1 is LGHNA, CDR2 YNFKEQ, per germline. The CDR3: CASSPGQGRDEQYF. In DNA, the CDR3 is TGTGCCAGCAGCCCTGGACAGGGGCGGGACGAGCAGTACTTC.

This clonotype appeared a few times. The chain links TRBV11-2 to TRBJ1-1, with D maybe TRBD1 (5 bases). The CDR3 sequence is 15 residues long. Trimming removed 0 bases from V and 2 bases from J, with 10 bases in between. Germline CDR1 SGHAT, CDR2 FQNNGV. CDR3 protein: CASSLEFRANTEAFF. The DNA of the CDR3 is TGTGCCAGCAGCTTAGAGTTCAGGGCCAACACTGAAGCTTTCTTT.

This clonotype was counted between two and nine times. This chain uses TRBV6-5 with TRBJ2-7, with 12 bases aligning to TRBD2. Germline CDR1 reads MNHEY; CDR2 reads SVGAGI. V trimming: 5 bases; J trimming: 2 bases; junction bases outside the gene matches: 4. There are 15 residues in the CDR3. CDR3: CASSQTSGGTYEQYF. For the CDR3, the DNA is TGTGCCAGCAGTCAAACTAGCGGGGGGACCTACGAGCAGTACTTC.

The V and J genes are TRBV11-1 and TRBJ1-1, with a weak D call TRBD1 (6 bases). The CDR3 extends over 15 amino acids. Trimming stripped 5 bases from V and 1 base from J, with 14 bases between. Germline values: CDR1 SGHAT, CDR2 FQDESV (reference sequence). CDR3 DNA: TGTGCCAGCAGCGGGCGGCCGGGGGCGAACACTGAAGCTTTCTTT. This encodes CASSGRPGANTEAFF.

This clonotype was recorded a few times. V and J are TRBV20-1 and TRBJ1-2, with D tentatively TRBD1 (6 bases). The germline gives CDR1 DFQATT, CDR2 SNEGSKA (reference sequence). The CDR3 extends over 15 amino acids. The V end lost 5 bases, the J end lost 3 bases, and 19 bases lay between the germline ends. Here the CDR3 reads CSAAPGAAKDYGYTF. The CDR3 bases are TGCAGTGCTGCGCCAGGGGCCGCTAAGGACTATGGCTACACCTTC.

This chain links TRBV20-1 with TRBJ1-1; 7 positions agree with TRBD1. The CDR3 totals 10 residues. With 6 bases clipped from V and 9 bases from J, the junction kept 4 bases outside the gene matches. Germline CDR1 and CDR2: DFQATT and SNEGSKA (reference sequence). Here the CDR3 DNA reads TGCAGTGCCCCGACAGGGAAAGCTTTCTTT. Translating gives CSAPTGKAFF.

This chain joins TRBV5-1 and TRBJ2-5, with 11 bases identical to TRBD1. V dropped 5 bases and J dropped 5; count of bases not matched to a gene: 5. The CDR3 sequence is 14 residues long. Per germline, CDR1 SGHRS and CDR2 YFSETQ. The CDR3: CASSRDRGYETQYF. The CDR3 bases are TGCGCCAGCAGTCGGGACAGGGGGTACGAGACCCAGTACTTC.

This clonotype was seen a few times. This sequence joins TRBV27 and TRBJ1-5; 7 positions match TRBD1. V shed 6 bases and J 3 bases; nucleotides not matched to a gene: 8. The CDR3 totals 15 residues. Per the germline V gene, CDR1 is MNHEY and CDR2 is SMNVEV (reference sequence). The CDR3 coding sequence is TGTGCCAGCAGCTATACAGGGGCATTCAATCAGCCCCAGCATTTT. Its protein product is CASSYTGAFNQPQHF.

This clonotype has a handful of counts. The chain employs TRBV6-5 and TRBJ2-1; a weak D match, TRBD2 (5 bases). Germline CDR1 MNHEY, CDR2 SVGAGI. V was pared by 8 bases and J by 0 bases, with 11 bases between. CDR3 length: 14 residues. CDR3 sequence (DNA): TGTGCCAGCGGAAGGGAGAGCTCCTACAATGAGCAGTTCTTC. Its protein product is CASGRESSYNEQFF.

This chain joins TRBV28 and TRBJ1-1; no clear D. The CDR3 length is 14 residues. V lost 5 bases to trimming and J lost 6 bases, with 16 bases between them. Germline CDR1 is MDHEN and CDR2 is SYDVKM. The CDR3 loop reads CASSPPGPTSEAFF. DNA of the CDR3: TGTGCCAGCAGTCCTCCGGGCCCTACCTCTGAAGCTTTCTTT.

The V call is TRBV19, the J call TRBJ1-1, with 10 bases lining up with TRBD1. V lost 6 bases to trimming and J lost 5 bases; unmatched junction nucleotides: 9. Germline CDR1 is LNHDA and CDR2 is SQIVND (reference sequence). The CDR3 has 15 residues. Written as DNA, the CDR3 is TGTGCCAGTAGCCCCGACAGGGGGCGAGAGACTGAAGCTTTCTTT. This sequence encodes CASSPDRGRETEAFF.

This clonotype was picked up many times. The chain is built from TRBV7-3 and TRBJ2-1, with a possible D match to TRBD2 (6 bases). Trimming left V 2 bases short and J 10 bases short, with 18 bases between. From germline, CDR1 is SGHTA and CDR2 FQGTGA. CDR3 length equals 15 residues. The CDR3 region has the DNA TGTGCCAGCAGCTTAGAGTCCTCCCACCGGGGGGAGCAGTTCTTC. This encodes CASSLESSHRGEQFF.

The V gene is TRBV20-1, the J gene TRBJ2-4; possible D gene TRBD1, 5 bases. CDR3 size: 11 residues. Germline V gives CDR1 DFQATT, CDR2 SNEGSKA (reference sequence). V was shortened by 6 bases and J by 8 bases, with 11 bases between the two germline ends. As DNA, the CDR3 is TGCAGTGCGGAAGGGGTGGACATTCAGTACTTC. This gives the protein CSAEGVDIQYF.

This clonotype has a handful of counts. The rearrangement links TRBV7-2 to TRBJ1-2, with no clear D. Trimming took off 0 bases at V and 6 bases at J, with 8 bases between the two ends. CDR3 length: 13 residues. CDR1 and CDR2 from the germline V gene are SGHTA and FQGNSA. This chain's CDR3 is CASSLAQADGYTF. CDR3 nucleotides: TGTGCCAGCAGCTTAGCGCAGGCAGATGGCTACACCTTC.

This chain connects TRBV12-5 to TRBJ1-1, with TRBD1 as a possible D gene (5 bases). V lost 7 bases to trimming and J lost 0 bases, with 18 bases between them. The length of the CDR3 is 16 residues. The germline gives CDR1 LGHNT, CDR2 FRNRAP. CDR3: CASAVTPGPMNTEAFF. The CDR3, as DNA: TGTGCTAGTGCCGTGACGCCAGGGCCTATGAACACTGAAGCTTTCTTT.

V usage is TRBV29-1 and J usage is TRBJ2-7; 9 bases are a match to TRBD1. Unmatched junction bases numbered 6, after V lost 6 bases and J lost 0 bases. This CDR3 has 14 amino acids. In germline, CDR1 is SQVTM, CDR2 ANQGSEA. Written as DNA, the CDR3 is TGCAGCGTGGAGGGACAGGGCACCTCCTACGAGCAGTACTTC. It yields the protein CSVEGQGTSYEQYF.

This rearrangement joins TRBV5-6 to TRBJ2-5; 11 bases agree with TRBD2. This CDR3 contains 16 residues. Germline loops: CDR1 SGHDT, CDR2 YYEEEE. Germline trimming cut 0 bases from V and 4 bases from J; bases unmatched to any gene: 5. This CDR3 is CASSLVVAGGPETQYF. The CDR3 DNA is TGTGCCAGCAGCTTGGTGGTAGCGGGGGGGCCAGAGACCCAGTACTTC.

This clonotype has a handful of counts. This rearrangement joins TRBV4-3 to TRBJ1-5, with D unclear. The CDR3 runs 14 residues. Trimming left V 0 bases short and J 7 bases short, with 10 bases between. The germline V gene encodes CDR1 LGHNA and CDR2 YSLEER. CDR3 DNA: TGCGCCAGCAGCCAAGACCCCATCGGGCAGCCCCAGCATTTT. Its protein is CASSQDPIGQPQHF.

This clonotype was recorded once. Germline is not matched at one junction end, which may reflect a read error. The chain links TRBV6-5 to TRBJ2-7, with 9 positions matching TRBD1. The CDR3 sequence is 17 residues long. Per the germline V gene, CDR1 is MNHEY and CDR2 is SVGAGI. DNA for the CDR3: TGTGCCAGCGGTTACTCTTCCGGGACAGGGAGGCCCTACGAGCAGTACTTC. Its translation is CASGYSSGTGRPYEQYF.

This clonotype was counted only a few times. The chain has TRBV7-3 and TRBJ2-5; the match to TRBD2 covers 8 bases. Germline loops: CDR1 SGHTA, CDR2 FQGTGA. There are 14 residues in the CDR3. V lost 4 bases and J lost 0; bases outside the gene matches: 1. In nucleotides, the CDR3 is TGTGCCAGCAGCTCTAGCGGGTACCAAGAGACCCAGTACTTC. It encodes CASSSSGYQETQYF.

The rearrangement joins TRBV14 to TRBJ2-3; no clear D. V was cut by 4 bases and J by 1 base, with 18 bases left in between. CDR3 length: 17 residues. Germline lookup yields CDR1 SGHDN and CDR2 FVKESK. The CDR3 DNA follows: TGTGCCAGCAGCCCCGGGTTGGCAGCTGCCGGCACAGATACGCAGTATTTT. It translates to CASSPGLAAAGTDTQYF.

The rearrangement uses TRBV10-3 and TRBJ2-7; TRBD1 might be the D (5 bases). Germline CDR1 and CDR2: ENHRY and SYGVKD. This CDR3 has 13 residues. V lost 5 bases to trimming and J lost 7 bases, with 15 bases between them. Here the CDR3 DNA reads TGTGCCATCAGTCCAGCAGGGTCGAGTGAGCAGTACTTC. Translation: CAISPAGSSEQYF.

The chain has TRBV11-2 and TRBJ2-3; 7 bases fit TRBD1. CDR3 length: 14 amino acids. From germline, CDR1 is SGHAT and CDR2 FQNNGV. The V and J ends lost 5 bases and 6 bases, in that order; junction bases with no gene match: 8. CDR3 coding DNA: TGTGCCAGCAGCCCGAGACAGGGAGTGGATACGCAGTATTTT. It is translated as CASSPRQGVDTQYF.